Listed below are T cell receptor beta chains from one sample, sequenced in a study of blood T cell repertoires in COVID-19. The repertoire was sequenced with immunoSEQ multiplex PCR; TCRdb's copy has only in-frame clones and lacks some. The sample records roughly 400,000 clones, around nine tenths being singletons. The sequenced sample consisted of PBMCs or T cells enriched from blood (not recorded which). These receptors were collected from a woman between 18 and 30 years old who had been exposed to COVID-19. CDR3s include the opening cysteine and the closing phenylalanine or tryptophan. Each record gives: CDR3 protein, V gene, J gene, clone size. Size tells how often a clone was seen (once, few, many) or the class of an expanded clone, and some rows leave it out.

CDR3aa: CASSNQGRLGGYNEQFF
v_gene: TRBV21-1
j_gene: TRBJ2-1
abundance: NA

CDR3aa: CASSQADRGKETQYF
v_gene: TRBV4-1
j_gene: TRBJ2-5
abundance: NA

CDR3aa: CASTTPGGANYGYTF
v_gene: TRBV28
j_gene: TRBJ1-2
abundance: few

CDR3aa: CASSSSGGGNTEAFF
v_gene: TRBV5-1
j_gene: TRBJ1-1
abundance: once

CDR3aa: CASSLRGEETQYF
v_gene: TRBV7-8
j_gene: TRBJ2-5
abundance: once

CDR3aa: CASSQEVAGTKWEQFF
v_gene: TRBV4-3
j_gene: TRBJ2-1
abundance: few

CDR3aa: CASSLTSGISDEQYF
v_gene: TRBV11-2
j_gene: TRBJ2-7
abundance: NA

CDR3aa: CASRTGQGGSYEQYF
v_gene: TRBV11-2
j_gene: TRBJ2-7
abundance: NA

CDR3aa: CASSQDRNTEAFF
v_gene: TRBV14
j_gene: TRBJ1-1
abundance: NA

CDR3aa: CASSFAPTGASTEAFF
v_gene: TRBV5-5
j_gene: TRBJ1-1
abundance: NA

CDR3aa: CASSAGGNTEAFF
v_gene: TRBV25-1
j_gene: TRBJ1-1
abundance: NA

CDR3aa: CASSLFDRVTEAFF
v_gene: TRBV28
j_gene: TRBJ1-1
abundance: once

CDR3aa: CSAGQFYGYTF
v_gene: TRBV20-1
j_gene: TRBJ1-2
abundance: NA

CDR3aa: CASSQMSHEQYF
v_gene: TRBV4-1
j_gene: TRBJ2-7
abundance: NA

CDR3aa: CASSQDRSNSPLHF
v_gene: TRBV4-3
j_gene: TRBJ1-6
abundance: NA

CDR3aa: CASTLGQGAHNEQFF
v_gene: TRBV28
j_gene: TRBJ2-1
abundance: NA

CDR3aa: CASSFQNPGLINNEQFF
v_gene: TRBV7-3
j_gene: TRBJ2-1
abundance: NA

CDR3aa: CASSLGLAGEVHEQFF
v_gene: TRBV7-2
j_gene: TRBJ2-1
abundance: NA

CDR3aa: CATSGVPTDTQYF
v_gene: TRBV24-1
j_gene: TRBJ2-3
abundance: NA

CDR3aa: CASSYSGKRGYNEQFF
v_gene: TRBV6-5
j_gene: TRBJ2-1
abundance: NA

CDR3aa: CASSLGTSVSYEQYF
v_gene: TRBV7-2
j_gene: TRBJ2-7
abundance: NA

CDR3aa: CASRLTGTENTEAFF
v_gene: TRBV4-2
j_gene: TRBJ1-1
abundance: NA

CDR3aa: CASSQEGLAGGNTGELFF
v_gene: TRBV4-3
j_gene: TRBJ2-2
abundance: NA

CDR3aa: CASRWDRAPSYEQYF
v_gene: TRBV7-8
j_gene: TRBJ2-7
abundance: NA

CDR3aa: CASSTTGTPSPQETQYF
v_gene: TRBV19
j_gene: TRBJ2-5
abundance: NA

CDR3aa: CASSQDLGTGGASGYTF
v_gene: TRBV4-1
j_gene: TRBJ1-2
abundance: many

CDR3aa: CATSVGPGINYGYTF
v_gene: TRBV24-1
j_gene: TRBJ1-2
abundance: once

CDR3aa: CASSPRDFPFQPQHF
v_gene: TRBV9
j_gene: TRBJ1-5
abundance: NA

CDR3aa: CASSEWGRGRTGELFF
v_gene: TRBV25-1
j_gene: TRBJ2-2
abundance: NA